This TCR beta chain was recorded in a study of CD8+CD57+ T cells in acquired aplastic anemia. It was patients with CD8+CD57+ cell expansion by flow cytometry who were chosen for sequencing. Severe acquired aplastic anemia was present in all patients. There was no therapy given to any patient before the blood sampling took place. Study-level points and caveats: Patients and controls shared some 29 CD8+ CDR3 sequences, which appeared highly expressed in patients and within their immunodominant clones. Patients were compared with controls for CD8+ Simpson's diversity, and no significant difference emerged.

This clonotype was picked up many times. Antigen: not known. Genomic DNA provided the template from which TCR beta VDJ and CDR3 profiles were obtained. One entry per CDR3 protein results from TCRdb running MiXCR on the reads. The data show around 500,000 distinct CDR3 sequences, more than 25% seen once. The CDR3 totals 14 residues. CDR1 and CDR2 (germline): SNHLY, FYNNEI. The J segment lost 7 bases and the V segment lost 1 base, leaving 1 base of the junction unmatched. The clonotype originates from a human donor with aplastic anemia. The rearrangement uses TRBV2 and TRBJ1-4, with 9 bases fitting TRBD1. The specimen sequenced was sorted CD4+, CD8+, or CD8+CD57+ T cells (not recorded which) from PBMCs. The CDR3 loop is CASSEGQGGEKLFF. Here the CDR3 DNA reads TGTGCCAGCAGTGAAGGACAGGGGGGTGAAAAACTGTTTTTT. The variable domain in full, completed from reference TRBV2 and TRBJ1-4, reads EPEVTQTPSHQVTQMGQEVILRCVPISNHLYFYWYRQILGQKVEFLVSFYNNEISEKSEIFDDQFSVERPDGSNFTLKIRSTKLEDSAMYFCASSEGQGGEKLFFGSGTQLSVL.